A single sample is the source of the 7 T cell receptor beta chains below, sequenced in a study of T cell responses to AZD1222 COVID-19 vaccine. The method was immunoSEQ multiplex PCR; TCRdb's version includes in-frame clones alone and lacks a portion of them. The top ten clones hold 5% to 5.5% of a sample with 90,000 to 150,000 clones, about 90% of them seen once. The sequences come from peripheral blood, collected on day 0 of AZD1222 vaccination. The receptors were gathered from an adult in good health.

The chain links TRBV25-1 to TRBJ2-2; TRBD1 aligns across 8 bases. Germline CDR1 and CDR2: MGHDK and SYGVNS. There are 15 residues in the CDR3. With V trimmed by 4 bases and J by 6 bases, 7 bases remained unmatched. The DNA of the CDR3 is TGTGCCAGCAGTGCCGACAGGGGAGATGCCGGGGAGCTGTTTTTT. Amino acid sequence: CASSADRGDAGELFF.

J is TRBJ1-5 and V is TRBV21-1. TRBV21-1 is a recognized pseudogene. The CDR3 runs 16 residues. The CDR3 sequence: CASSKGTAEGHQPQHF. CDR3 coding DNA: TGTGCCAGCAGCAAAGGTACAGCCGAAGGACATCAGCCCCAGCATTTT.

CDR3 sequence reads: CATSDRQTQETQYF. DNA of the CDR3: TGTGCCACCAGTGACCGACAGACTCAAGAGACCCAGTACTTC. The J gene is TRBJ2-5, the V gene TRBV24-1, with D tentatively TRBD1 (5 bases). Germline V lookup: CDR1 KGHDR, CDR2 SFDVKD. V shed 4 bases and J shed 2 bases, with 10 bases lying between them. The CDR3 consists of 14 residues.

The rearrangement joins TRBV6-2 or TRBV6-3 to TRBJ1-5; possible D gene TRBD1, 6 bases. The germline V gene has CDR1 MNHEY and CDR2 SVGEGT. Trimming pared 0 bases from V and 2 bases from J, leaving 11 bases between. The CDR3 totals 16 residues. CDR3 loop: CASSYSGGGRNQPQHF. The CDR3 DNA is TGTGCCAGCAGTTACTCGGGAGGGGGGCGCAATCAGCCCCAGCATTTT.

The rearrangement links TRBV19 to TRBJ2-7; D gene unclear. Trimming took 10 bases from V and 6 from J, leaving 19 bases between them. The CDR3 has 13 amino acids. CDR1 is LNHDA, CDR2 SQIVND, per germline (reference sequence). In nucleotides, the CDR3 is TGTGCCAACCCATCACACTGCCTGGGCGAGCAGTACTTC. Amino acids: CANPSHCLGEQYF. Full variable domain (outside the CDR3, taken from reference TRBV19 and TRBJ2-7): DGGITQSPKYLFRKEGQNVTLSCEQNLNHDAMYWYRQDPGQGLRLIYYSQIVNDFQKGDIAEGYSVSREKKESFPLTVTSAQKNPTAFYLCANPSHCLGEQYFGPGTRLTVT.

V usage is TRBV2 and J usage is TRBJ2-7; TRBD1 aligns across 10 bases. This CDR3 comprises 18 residues. J lost 3 bases, V lost 7 bases, and 18 bases had no gene match. Germline values: CDR1 SNHLY, CDR2 FYNNEI. The CDR3 DNA reads TGTGCCAGCAAACTACTACAGCCCGGGACAGGGGTGGTCTACGAGCAGTACTTC. Translation gives CASKLLQPGTGVVYEQYF.

The CDR3 DNA follows: TGTGCCAGCCTTGGGTCTGCTGGGGCCAACGTCCTGACTTTC. Protein sequence: CASLGSAGANVLTF. This chain joins TRBV5-4 and TRBJ2-6, with no clear D. CDR1 is SGHNT and CDR2 is YYREEE in the germline V gene (reference sequence). V was clipped by 7 bases and J by 2 bases, with 10 bases between them. The CDR3 contains 14 residues.